The sequence of this TCR beta chain was determined in a study of blood T cell repertoires in COVID-19. This table comes from immunoSEQ multiplex PCR, and its TCRdb copy is limited to in-frame clones, with some not included. The sample shows some 490,000 clones, approximately 85% of them seen only once. This clone is a singleton in its sample. With 4 bases removed from V and 4 bases from J, the gap between germline ends came to 5 bases. Germline CDR1 MNHEY, CDR2 SVGEGT. This CDR3 has 12 residues. The gene calls are TRBV6-2 or TRBV6-3 and TRBJ2-1, with D possibly matching TRBD2 (5 bases). Sequencing was performed on peripheral blood. The clonotype originates from a human donor in a cohort sampled during active COVID-19. The CDR3 DNA reads TGTGCCAGCAGTTCGGGATACAATGAGCAGTTCTTC. This translates into CASSSGYNEQFF.